This T cell receptor beta chain comes out of a study of T-cell memory formation after mild COVID-19. TCR alpha and TCR beta cDNA libraries carrying sample barcodes and UMIs were produced by 5'RACE using constant-segment primers. TCRdb reprocessed the 5' RACE reads via MiXCR and lists one record per CDR3 protein. The data contain hundreds of thousands of distinct CDR3 sequences, around an eighth of them singletons. Sequenced input: PBMCs or a T cell subset sorted from them (not recorded which). The clonotype was recovered from a man younger than 35 who had mild COVID-19 (a few samples of this study predate the infection). Cell type and time point are not known.

CDR3 in amino acids: CASSLGPGWGNTEAFF. The CDR3 DNA sequence: TGTGCCAGTAGTTTGGGGCCAGGGTGGGGGAACACTGAAGCTTTCTTT. The chain joins TRBV19 to TRBJ1-1; D is perhaps TRBD1 (5 bases). Trimming removed 5 bases at V and 1 base at J, with 17 bases between. Germline V gene sequence: CDR1 LNHDA, CDR2 SQIVND (reference sequence). The CDR3 contains 16 residues.